This T cell receptor (beta chain) was identified during a study of shared clonotypes between healthy human individuals. Study-level findings and limits: Sequencing depth was expected to affect clonotype sharing among donors.

Trimming took 2 bases from V and 4 from J; bases not matched to a gene: 17. CDR1 is KGHSH, CDR2 LQKENI, per germline. The CDR3 sequence is 20 residues long. Regarding this clone: Antigen specificity is unknown.

Assay used: immunoSEQ multiplex PCR; TCRdb lists only in-frame clones, some missing. The profile shows around 1,900,000 clones, approximately 92% of them singletons. Selected positively for CCR7 and CD45RO-negative, naive CD8 cells excluded terminally differentiated effector memory CD45RA+ cells. The chain carries TRBV18 and TRBJ2-3; TRBD1 aligns across 11 bases. The source is a man between 18 and 35 years old in good health. Some clones in this sample may be carry-over from other donors' samples. The sequencing input was naive CD8+ T cells from PBMCs. CDR3 nucleotide sequence: TGTGCCAGCTCACCAAGGACAGGGGGCACATCGATAGACTCCTCAGATACGCAGTATTTT. Protein sequence: CASSPRTGGTSIDSSDTQYF.